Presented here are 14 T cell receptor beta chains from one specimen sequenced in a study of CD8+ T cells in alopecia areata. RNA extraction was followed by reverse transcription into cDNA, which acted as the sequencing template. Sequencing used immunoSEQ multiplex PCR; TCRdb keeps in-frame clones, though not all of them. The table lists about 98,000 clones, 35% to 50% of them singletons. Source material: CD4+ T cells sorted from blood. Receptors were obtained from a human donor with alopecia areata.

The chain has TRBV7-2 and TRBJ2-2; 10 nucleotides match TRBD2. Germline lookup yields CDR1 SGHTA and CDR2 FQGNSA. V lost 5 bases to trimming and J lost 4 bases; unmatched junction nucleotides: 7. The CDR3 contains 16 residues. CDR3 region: CASSPPSGGVTGELFF. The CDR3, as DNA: TGTGCCAGCAGCCCTCCCAGCGGGGGGGTCACCGGGGAGCTGTTTTTT.

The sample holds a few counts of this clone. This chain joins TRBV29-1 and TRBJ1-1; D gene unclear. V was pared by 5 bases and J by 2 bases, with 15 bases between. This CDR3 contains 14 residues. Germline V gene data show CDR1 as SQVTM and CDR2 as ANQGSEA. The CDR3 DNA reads TGCAGCGTTCGCGCAGTACCCCTCAACACTGAAGCTTTCTTT. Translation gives CSVRAVPLNTEAFF.

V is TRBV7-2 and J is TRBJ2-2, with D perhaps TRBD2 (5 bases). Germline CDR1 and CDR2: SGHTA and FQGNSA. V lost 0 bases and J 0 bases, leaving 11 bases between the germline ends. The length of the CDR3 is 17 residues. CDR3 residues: CASSLARGNANTGELFF. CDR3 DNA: TGTGCCAGCAGCTTAGCACGGGGAAACGCGAACACCGGGGAGCTGTTTTTT.

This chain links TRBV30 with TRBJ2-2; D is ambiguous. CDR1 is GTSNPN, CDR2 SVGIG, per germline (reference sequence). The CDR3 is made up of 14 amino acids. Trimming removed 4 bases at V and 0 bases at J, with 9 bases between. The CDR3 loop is CAWKTPANTGELFF. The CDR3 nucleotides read TGTGCCTGGAAGACACCTGCGAACACCGGGGAGCTGTTTTTT.

The CDR3 sequence is CASSPGQRAGGPETQYF. The DNA of the CDR3 is TGCGCCAGCAGCCCCGGCCAGCGGGCGGGGGGGCCAGAGACCCAGTACTTC. The chain recombines TRBV4-1 with TRBJ2-5, with 9 bases matching TRBD2. Trimming took 4 bases from V and 4 from J; bases not matched to a gene: 13. CDR1 MGHRA and CDR2 YSYEKL come from the germline V gene. The CDR3 covers 17 residues.

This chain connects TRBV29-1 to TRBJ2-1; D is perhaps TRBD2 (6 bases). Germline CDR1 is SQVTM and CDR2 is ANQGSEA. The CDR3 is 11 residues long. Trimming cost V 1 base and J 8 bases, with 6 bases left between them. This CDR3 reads CSVEGGDEQFF. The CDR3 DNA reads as TGCAGCGTTGAAGGGGGGGATGAGCAGTTCTTC.

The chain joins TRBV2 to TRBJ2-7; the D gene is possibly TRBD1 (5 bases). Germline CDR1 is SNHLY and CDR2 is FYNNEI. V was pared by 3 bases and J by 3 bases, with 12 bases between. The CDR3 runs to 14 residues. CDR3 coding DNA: TGTGCCAGCAGTGATAGGGGTGACGTCTACGAGCAGTACTTC. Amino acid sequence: CASSDRGDVYEQYF.

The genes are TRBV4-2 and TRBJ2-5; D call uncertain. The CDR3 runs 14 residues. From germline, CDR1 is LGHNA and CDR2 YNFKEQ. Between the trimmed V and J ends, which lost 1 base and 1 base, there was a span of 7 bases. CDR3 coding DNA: TGTGCCAGCAGCCAAGGAGGCATCCAAGAGACCCAGTACTTC. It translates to CASSQGGIQETQYF.

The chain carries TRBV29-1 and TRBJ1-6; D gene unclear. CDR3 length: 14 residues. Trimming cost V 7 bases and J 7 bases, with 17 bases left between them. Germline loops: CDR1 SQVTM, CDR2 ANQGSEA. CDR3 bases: TGCAGCGCGCGCGTTGGGGTCGTGAATTCACCCCTCCACTTT. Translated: CSARVGVVNSPLHF.

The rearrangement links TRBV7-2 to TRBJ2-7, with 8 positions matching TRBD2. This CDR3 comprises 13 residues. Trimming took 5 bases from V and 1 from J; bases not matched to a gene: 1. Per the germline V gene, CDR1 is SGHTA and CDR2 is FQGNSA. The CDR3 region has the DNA TGTGCCAGCAGCCGGGGGGGTTCCTACGAGCAGTACTTC. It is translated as CASSRGGSYEQYF.

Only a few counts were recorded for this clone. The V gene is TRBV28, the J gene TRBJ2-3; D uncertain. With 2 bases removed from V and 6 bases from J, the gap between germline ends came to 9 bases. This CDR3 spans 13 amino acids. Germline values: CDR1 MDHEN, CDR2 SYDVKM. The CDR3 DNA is TGTGCCAGCAGTTTACGGGCCAGGGATACGCAGTATTTT. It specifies CASSLRARDTQYF. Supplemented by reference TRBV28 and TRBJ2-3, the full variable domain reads DVKVTQSSRYLVKRTGEKVFLECVQDMDHENMFWYRQDPGLGLRLIYFSYDVKMKEKGDIPEGYSVSREKKERFSLILESASTNQTSMYLCASSLRARDTQYFGPGTRLTVL.

CDR3 residues: CASSEEETQYF. In DNA form, the CDR3 reads TGCGCCAGCAGCGAAGAGGAGACCCAGTACTTC. This chain links TRBV5-1 with TRBJ2-5; D gene uncertain. Germline values: CDR1 SGHRS, CDR2 YFSETQ. This CDR3 contains 11 residues. Trimming shortened V by 4 bases and J by 5 bases, and 6 bases separated the two germline ends.

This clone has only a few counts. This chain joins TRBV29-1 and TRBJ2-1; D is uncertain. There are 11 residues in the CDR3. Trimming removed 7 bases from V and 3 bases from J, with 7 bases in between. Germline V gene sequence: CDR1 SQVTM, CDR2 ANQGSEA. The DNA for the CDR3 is TGCAGCGGGCGGTTCTACAATGAGCAGTTCTTC. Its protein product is CSGRFYNEQFF.

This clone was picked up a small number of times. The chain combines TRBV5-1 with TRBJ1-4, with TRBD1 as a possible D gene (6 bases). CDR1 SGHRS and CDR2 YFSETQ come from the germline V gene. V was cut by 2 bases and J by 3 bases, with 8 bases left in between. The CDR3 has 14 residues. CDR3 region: CASSFGQPNEKLFF. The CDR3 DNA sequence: TGCGCCAGCAGCTTTGGACAGCCTAATGAAAAACTGTTTTTT. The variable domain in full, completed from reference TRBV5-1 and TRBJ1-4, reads KAGVTQTPRYLIKTRGQQVTLSCSPISGHRSVSWYQQTPGQGLQFLFEYFSETQRNKGNFPGRFSGRQFSNSRSEMNVSTLELGDSALYLCASSFGQPNEKLFFGSGTQLSVL.